The T cell receptor (beta chain) described here comes from a study of blood T cell repertoires in COVID-19. Study overall: From T cells, B-cell-depleted T cells, or PBMCs came the material, which was cDNA or gDNA.

This CDR3 comprises 15 residues. V lost 4 bases and J lost 6; bases outside the gene matches: 10. CDR1 is LGHDT and CDR2 is YNNKEL in the germline V gene (reference sequence). Repertoires were generated with immunoSEQ multiplex PCR, while TCRdb's copy carries only in-frame clones and drops some. Counted here are over 250,000 clones, under 90% occurring once; the ten biggest clones make up less than 2.5%. The gene calls are TRBV3-1 (or the pseudogene TRBV3-2) and TRBJ2-7; 9 positions agree with TRBD1. The sequence was collected from a man in his forties or fifties with acute or convalescent COVID-19. The sample comprised peripheral blood. DNA of the CDR3: TGTGCCAGCAGCCTCCTCCGGACAGGGGTAGCCGAGCAGTACTTC. Encoded protein: CASSLLRTGVAEQYF.